This entry is about one TCR beta chain. This sample is drawn from a study of blood T cell repertoires in COVID-19. As for the study in general: Some COVID-19 samples were acute and others convalescent; all came from the United States, Italy and Spain. Nucleic acid was either cDNA or gDNA, and it came from T cells, B-cell-depleted T cells, or PBMCs.

Authors' processing steps: Reference gene primer amplification yielded estimated nucleated cell counts. The repertoire was sequenced with immunoSEQ multiplex PCR; TCRdb's copy has only in-frame clones and lacks some. V and J calls and clone size are as listed in that table; D and trimming were resolved from the DNA. The sample shows roughly 220,000 clones, roughly 84% of them seen only once. Sequencing input: peripheral blood. This TCR was recovered from a woman aged 35 to 49 who had recovered from COVID-19.

Written as DNA, the CDR3 is TGCGCCAGCAGCCAAGGGGCAGTTAATGAAAAACTGTTTTTT. Its protein is CASSQGAVNEKLFF. J is TRBJ1-4 and V is TRBV4-3; D unresolved. V lost 1 base to trimming and J lost 4 bases, with 7 bases between them. The CDR3 contains 14 residues. Germline CDR1 LGHNA, CDR2 YSLEER.